This T cell receptor beta chain was obtained from a study of Ad26.COV2.S vaccination and SARS-CoV-2 variants. The CDR3 totals 16 residues. Germline-derived CDR1 and CDR2 are SGHRS and YFSETQ. The V gene end was trimmed by 0 bases and the J gene end by 3 bases; junction bases not matched to a gene: 3. For this clone: Its antigen is unidentified.

Points from the study as a whole: Substantial breadth was reportedly displayed by spike-specific CD8+ and CD4+ T cell responses after vaccination. Vaccine recipients had higher spike-specific TCR breadth than placebo recipients. Non-spike TCR breadth was similar in vaccine and placebo recipients.

The assay was immunoSEQ multiplex PCR, and TCRdb's table has in-frame clones only and misses some. The repertoire holds about 480,000 clones, with 70% to 90% as singletons. Stated treatment: around 19 received Ad26.COV2.S at low or high dose, single or two shots; several received placebo; per-sample allocation not given. After the first vaccine or placebo injection, samples were drawn on day 63. Ad26.COV2.S expressed prefusion-stabilized spike from the original Wuhan strain. Source: peripheral blood, taken in a trial of Ad26.COV2.S vaccine versus placebo. The source of this sequence is a person between 18 and 65 years old who received the Ad26.COV2.S COVID-19 vaccine or a placebo. V and J are TRBV5-1 and TRBJ2-1, with TRBD2 identical over 10 bases. The CDR3 sequence is CASSLVVAGGYNEQFF. DNA of the CDR3: TGCGCCAGCAGCTTGGTCGTAGCGGGAGGCTACAATGAGCAGTTCTTC. Using reference TRBV5-1 and TRBJ2-1 for the parts outside the CDR3, the full variable domain is KAGVTQTPRYLIKTRGQQVTLSCSPISGHRSVSWYQQTPGQGLQFLFEYFSETQRNKGNFPGRFSGRQFSNSRSEMNVSTLELGDSALYLCASSLVVAGGYNEQFFGPGTRLTVL.